This T cell receptor (beta chain) came from a study of identical twins. Study results and limitations: The study found excess low generation probability among twin-shared out-of-frame alpha sequences. The degree of excess twin sharing was weaker in beta out-of-frame sequences. Cord blood beta clonotypes that were abundant carried fewer insertions, and memory repertoires showed no such trend.

In its sample, this clonotype was seen a few times. The antigen is unknown. A universal primer site was added by template switching, and unique molecular identifiers were carried by the cDNA. Each CDR3 protein gets one entry after TCRdb re-called the 5' RACE reads with MiXCR. This sample has around 340,000 distinct CDR3 sequences; approximately 8.8% occur once, and the top ten carry approximately 8.9%. Germline CDR1 SEHNR, CDR2 FQNEAQ (reference sequence). CDR3 length: 14 residues. Trimming removed 0 bases at V and 4 bases at J, with 9 bases between. The chain has TRBV7-9 and TRBJ2-5; weak D call: TRBD2 (5 bases). The sequence was collected from a woman aged 45-65 years in good health. The sample taken for sequencing was naive T cells sorted from blood. The CDR3 protein is CASSLALGGETQYF. The CDR3 nucleotides read TGTGCCAGCAGCTTAGCACTAGGCGGAGAGACCCAGTACTTC. Complete variable domain (other parts from reference TRBV7-9 and TRBJ2-5): DTGVSQNPRHKITKRGQNVTFRCDPISEHNRLYWYRQTLGQGPEFLTYFQNEAQLEKSRLLSDRFSAERPKGSFSTLEIQRTEQGDSAMYLCASSLALGGETQYFGPGTRLLVL.